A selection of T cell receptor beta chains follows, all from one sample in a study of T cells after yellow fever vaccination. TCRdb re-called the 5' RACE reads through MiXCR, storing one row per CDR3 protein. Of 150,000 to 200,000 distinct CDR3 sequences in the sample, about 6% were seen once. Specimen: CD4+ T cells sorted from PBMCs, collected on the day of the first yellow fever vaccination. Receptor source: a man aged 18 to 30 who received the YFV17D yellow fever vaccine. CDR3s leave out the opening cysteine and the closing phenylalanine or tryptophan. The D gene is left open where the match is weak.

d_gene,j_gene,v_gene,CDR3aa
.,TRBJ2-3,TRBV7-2,ASSQDTDTQY
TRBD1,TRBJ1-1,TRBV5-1,ASSYSTGTGGTEAF
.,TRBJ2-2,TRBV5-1,ASSPRGGNRELF
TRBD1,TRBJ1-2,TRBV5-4,ASSLRTGSDYT
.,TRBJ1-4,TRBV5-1,ASSRLPDKNEKLF
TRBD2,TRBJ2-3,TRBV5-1,ASSLGLAGAGDTQY
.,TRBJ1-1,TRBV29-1,SVEEWQNTEAF
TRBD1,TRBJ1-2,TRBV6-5,ASSYWTGGGYT
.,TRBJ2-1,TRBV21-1,ASNEARGLVRDEQF
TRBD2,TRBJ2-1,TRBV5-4,ASAGSGGPWQF
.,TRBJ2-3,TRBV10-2,ASREVSTDTQY
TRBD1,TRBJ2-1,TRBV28,ASSLGQGASNEQF
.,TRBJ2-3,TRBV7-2,ASRGGRGWYTDTQY
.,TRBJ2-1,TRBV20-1,SARDERRGFTEQF
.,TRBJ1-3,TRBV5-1,ASSLVGRQVGGNTIY
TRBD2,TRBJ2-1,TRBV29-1,SVGTQRGYKEQF
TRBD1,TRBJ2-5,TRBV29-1,SVDGQDNQETQY
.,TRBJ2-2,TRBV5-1,ASSPLTGINTGELF
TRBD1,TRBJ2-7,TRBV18,ASSQRQGPHEQY
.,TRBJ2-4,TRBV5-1,ASSLGANENIQY
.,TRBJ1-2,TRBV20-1,SARSPGVGGVYGYT
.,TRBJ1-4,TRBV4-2,ASSQEYEGEGYREKLF
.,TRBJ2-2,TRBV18,ASSPPSTGNTGELF
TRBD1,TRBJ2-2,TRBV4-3,ASSQDMGCRGPGKLF
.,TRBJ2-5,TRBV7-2,ASSFSPPSVH
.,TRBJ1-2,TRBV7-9,ASSPTGSDYGYT
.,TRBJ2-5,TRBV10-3,AISESNHQETQY
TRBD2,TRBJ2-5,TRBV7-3,ASSLGSSGGAGETQY